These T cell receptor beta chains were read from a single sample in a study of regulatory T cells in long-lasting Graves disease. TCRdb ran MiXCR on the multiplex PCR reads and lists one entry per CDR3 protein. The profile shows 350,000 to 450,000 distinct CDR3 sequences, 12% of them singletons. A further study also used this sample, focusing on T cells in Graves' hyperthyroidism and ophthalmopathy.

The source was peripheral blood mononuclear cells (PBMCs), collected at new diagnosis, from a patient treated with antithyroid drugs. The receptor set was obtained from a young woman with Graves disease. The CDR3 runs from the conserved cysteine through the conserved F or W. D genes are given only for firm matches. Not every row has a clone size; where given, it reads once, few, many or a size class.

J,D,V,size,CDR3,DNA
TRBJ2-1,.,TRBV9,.,CASSVYLGTLRDEQFF,TGTGCCAGCAGCGTATACCTTGGTACCCTGAGGGATGAGCAGTTCTTC
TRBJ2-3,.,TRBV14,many,CASSQGGAGTQYF,TGTGCCAGCAGCCAAGGTGGGGCCGGTACGCAGTATTTT
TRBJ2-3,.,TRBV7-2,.,CASSKIADTQYF,TGTGCCAGCAGCAAAATAGCAGATACGCAGTATTTT
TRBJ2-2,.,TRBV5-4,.,CAGSLGAPGNTGELFF,TGTGCCGGCAGCTTGGGCGCCCCCGGGAACACCGGGGAGCTGTTTTTT
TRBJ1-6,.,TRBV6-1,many,CASSGAVKSSPLHF,TGTGCCAGCTCAGGGGCAGTCAAGAGTTCACCCCTCCACTTT
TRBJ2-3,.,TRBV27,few,CAGRLLPGDTQYF,TGTGCCGGAAGACTGTTACCGGGAGATACGCAGTATTTT
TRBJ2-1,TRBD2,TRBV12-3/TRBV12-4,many,CASILQGTSGINEQFF,TGTGCCAGCATCCTACAAGGGACTAGCGGGATCAATGAGCAGTTCTTC
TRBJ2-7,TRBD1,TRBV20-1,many,CSARLPHGTVSYEQYF,TGCAGTGCTAGACTTCCTCATGGGACAGTATCCTACGAGCAGTACTTC
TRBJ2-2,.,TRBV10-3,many,CAIRIRGNTGELFF,TGTGCCATCAGGATCAGGGGTAACACCGGGGAGCTGTTTTTT
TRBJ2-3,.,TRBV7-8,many,CASSFDWDGSTDTQYF,TGTGCCAGCAGCTTCGATTGGGACGGAAGCACAGATACGCAGTATTTT
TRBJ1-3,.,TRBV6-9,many,CASSYTGFSGNTIYF,TGTGCCAGCAGTTACACGGGATTCTCTGGAAACACCATATATTTT
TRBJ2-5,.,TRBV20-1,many,CSARRIGVYQETQYF,TGCAGTGCTAGACGCATCGGCGTGTACCAAGAGACCCAGTACTTC
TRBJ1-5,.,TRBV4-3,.,CASSQDRRLNQPQHF,TGCGCCAGCAGCCAAGATCGGCGGCTCAATCAGCCCCAGCATTTT
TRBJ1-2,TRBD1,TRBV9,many,CASTRSGTGLENNYGYTF,TGTGCCAGCACTAGGTCCGGGACAGGGTTAGAGAATAACTATGGCTACACCTTC
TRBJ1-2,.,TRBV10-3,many,CAISASEGLTNYGYTF,TGTGCCATCAGTGCTTCCGAGGGGCTAACTAACTATGGCTACACCTTC
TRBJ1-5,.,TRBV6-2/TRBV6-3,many,CASSERQPQHF,TGTGCCAGCAGTGAGCGTCAGCCCCAGCATTTT
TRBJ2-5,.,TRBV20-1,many,CSARDLIHSATRETQYF,TGCAGTGCTAGAGATCTTATACATAGCGCCACGAGGGAGACCCAGTACTTC
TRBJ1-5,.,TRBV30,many,CAWSVFAREPNQPQHF,TGTGCCTGGAGTGTCTTCGCCCGTGAACCCAATCAGCCCCAGCATTTT
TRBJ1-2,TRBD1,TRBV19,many,CASTHRHGTVNGYTF,TGTGCCAGTACCCACCGCCACGGGACAGTCAATGGCTACACCTTC
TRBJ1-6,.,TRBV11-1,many,CASSLALGNSPLHF,TGTGCCAGCAGCTTAGCACTGGGAAATTCACCCCTCCACTTT
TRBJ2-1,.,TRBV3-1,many,CASSQGGSYNEQFF,TGTGCCAGCAGCCAAGGGGGGTCATACAATGAGCAGTTCTTC
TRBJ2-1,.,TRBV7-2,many,CASSIQGSISYNEQFF,TGTGCCAGCAGCATCCAGGGATCGATATCCTACAATGAGCAGTTCTTC
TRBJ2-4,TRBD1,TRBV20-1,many,CSARDPATGIGIQYF,TGCAGTGCTAGAGATCCTGCGACAGGGATCGGGATTCAGTACTTC
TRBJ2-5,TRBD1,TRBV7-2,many,CASTITGGMKTQYF,TGTGCCAGCACCATAACAGGGGGTATGAAGACCCAGTACTTC
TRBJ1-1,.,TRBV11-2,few,CASSLSEGVEEAFF,TGTGCCAGCAGCCTCTCAGAGGGGGTCGAGGAAGCTTTCTTT
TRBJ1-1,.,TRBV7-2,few,CASSPDGEIAFF,TGTGCCAGCAGCCCAGACGGGGAGATCGCTTTCTTT
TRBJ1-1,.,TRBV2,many,CASREGTEAFF,TGTGCCAGCAGGGAGGGCACTGAAGCTTTCTTT
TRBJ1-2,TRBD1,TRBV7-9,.,CASSYLQGASDGYTF,TGTGCCAGCAGCTACCTACAGGGGGCGTCCGATGGCTACACCTTC
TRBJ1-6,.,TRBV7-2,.,CASSLARDQGYNSPLHF,TGTGCCAGCAGCTTAGCTCGGGACCAGGGCTATAATTCACCCCTCCACTTT
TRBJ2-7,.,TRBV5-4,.,CASSFLESEQYF,TGTGCCAGCAGCTTCTTGGAGAGCGAGCAGTACTTC
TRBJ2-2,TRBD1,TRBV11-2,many,CASSYDREISGELFF,TGTGCCAGCAGTTATGACAGGGAGATATCCGGGGAGCTGTTTTTT
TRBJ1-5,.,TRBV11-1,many,CASSLPGGPHSRGQPQHF,TGTGCCAGCAGCTTACCCGGGGGCCCCCATTCCAGGGGTCAGCCCCAGCATTTT
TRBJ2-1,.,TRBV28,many,CATSGDLGGNEQFF,TGTGCCACTTCGGGGGACTTGGGTGGGAATGAGCAGTTCTTC
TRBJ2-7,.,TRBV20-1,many,CSAREGAASYEQYF,TGCAGTGCTAGAGAGGGAGCGGCGTCCTACGAGCAGTACTTC
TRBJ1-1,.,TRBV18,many,CASSPRGAPNTEAFF,TGTGCCAGCTCACCACGAGGGGCCCCGAACACTGAAGCTTTCTTT
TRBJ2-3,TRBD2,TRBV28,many,CASTSRGGRKADTQYF,TGTGCCAGCACCTCGCGGGGGGGCCGCAAGGCAGATACGCAGTATTTT
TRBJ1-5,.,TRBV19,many,CASSIAGTTGRNQPQHF,TGTGCCAGTAGTATTGCTGGGACAACGGGGAGGAATCAGCCCCAGCATTTT
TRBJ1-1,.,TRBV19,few,CASSTRDQNPNTEAFF,TGTGCCAGTAGTACCAGAGACCAGAACCCGAACACTGAAGCTTTCTTT
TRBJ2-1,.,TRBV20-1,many,CSARDLGRDEQFF,TGCAGTGCTAGAGATCTGGGAAGGGATGAGCAGTTCTTC
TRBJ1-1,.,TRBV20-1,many,CSARGYTEAFF,TGCAGTGCTAGGGGGTACACTGAAGCTTTCTTT
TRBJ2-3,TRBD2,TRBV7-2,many,CASSSLTLAGGPNTQYF,TGTGCCAGCAGCTCCCTGACCCTAGCGGGGGGACCCAATACGCAGTATTTT
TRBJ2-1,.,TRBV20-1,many,CSPRPGDNEQFF,TGCAGTCCACGACCGGGGGACAATGAGCAGTTCTTC
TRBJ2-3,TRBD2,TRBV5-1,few,CASSPGLAGLTSTDTQYF,TGCGCCAGCAGCCCCGGACTAGCGGGGCTTACTAGCACAGATACGCAGTATTTT
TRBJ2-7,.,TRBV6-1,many,CASRMRVESYEQYF,TGTGCCAGCAGGATGCGGGTGGAGTCCTACGAGCAGTACTTC
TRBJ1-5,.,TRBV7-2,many,CASSLGYSSNQPQHF,TGTGCCAGCAGCTTAGGATACAGCTCGAATCAGCCCCAGCATTTT
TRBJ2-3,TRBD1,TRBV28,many,CASSRQGATDTQYF,TGTGCCAGCAGTCGACAGGGGGCTACAGATACGCAGTATTTT
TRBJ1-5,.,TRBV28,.,CASSSGQLQPQHF,TGTGCCAGCAGTTCAGGACAGCTCCAGCCCCAGCATTTT
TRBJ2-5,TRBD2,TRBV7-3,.,CASSPKAGVRETQYF,TGTGCCAGCAGCCCAAAGGCGGGGGTTCGGGAGACCCAGTACTTC
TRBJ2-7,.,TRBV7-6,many,CASSPRPNLREQYF,TGTGCCAGCAGCCCAAGGCCTAACCTGCGGGAGCAGTACTTC
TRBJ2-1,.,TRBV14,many,CASSHRALRRSYNEQFF,TGTGCCAGCAGCCATAGGGCCCTCAGGCGCTCCTACAATGAGCAGTTCTTC
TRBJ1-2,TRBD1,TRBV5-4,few,CASTIGGTDAYGYTF,TGTGCCAGCACCATCGGGGGGACAGATGCCTATGGCTACACCTTC
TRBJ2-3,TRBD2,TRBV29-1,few,CSVDLRGLAGGFTDTQYF,TGCAGCGTTGACCTTCGGGGGTTAGCGGGGGGCTTCACAGATACGCAGTATTTT
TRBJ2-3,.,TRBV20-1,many,CSARDLRAGAHTDTQYF,TGCAGTGCTAGAGATTTGAGGGCAGGGGCGCACACAGATACGCAGTATTTT
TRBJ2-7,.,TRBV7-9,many,CASSLVDSISYEQYF,TGTGCCAGCAGCTTAGTTGACAGTATATCCTACGAGCAGTACTTC
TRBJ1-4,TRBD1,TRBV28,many,CASSSGQGREKLFF,TGTGCCAGCAGTTCCGGACAGGGACGGGAAAAACTGTTTTTT
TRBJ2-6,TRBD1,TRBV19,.,CASSGTGVLFGANVLTF,TGTGCCAGTTCCGGGACAGGGGTCCTATTTGGGGCCAACGTCCTGACTTTC
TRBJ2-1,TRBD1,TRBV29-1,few,CSVHRGLGGEQFF,TGCAGCGTTCACAGGGGGCTAGGCGGTGAGCAGTTCTTC
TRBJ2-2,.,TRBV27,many,CASSLLGDTGELFF,TGTGCCAGCAGTTTACTAGGGGACACCGGGGAGCTGTTTTTT
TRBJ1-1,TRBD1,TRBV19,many,CASGRDRNTEAFF,TGTGCCAGTGGGCGGGACAGGAACACTGAAGCTTTCTTT
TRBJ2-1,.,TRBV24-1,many,CATSAGAWYNEQFF,TGTGCCACAAGCGCTGGGGCGTGGTACAATGAGCAGTTCTTC